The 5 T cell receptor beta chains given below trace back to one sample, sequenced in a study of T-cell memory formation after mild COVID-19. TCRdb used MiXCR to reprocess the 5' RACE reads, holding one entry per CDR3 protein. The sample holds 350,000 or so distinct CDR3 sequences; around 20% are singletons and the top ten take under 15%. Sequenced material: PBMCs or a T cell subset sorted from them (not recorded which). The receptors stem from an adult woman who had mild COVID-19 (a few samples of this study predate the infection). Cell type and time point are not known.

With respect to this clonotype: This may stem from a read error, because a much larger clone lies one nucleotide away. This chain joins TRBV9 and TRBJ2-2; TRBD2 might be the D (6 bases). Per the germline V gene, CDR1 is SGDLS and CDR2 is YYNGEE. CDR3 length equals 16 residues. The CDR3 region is CASSVDPGVVTVELFF. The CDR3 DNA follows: TGTGCCAGCAGCGTAGATCCGGGGGTGGTCACCGTGGAGCTGTTTTTT.

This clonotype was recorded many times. CDR3 in DNA: TGTGCCAGCAGCGTAGGGGGGGCAAGGAGCACAGATACGCAGTATTTT. It is translated as CASSVGGARSTDTQYF. The chain couples TRBV9 to TRBJ2-3, with D perhaps given as TRBD1 or TRBD2 (6 bases each). V lost 0 bases to trimming and J lost 0 bases, with 11 bases between them. Germline V CDR1 and CDR2: SGDLS, YYNGEE. CDR3 length: 16 residues.

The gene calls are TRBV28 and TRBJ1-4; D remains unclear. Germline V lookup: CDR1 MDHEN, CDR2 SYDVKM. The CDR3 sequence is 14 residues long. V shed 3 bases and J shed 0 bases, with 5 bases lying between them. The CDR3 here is CASSFFSTNEKLFF. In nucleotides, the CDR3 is TGTGCCAGCAGTTTTTTTTCAACTAATGAAAAACTGTTTTTT. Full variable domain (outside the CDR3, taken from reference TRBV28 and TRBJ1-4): DVKVTQSSRYLVKRTGEKVFLECVQDMDHENMFWYRQDPGLGLRLIYFSYDVKMKEKGDIPEGYSVSREKKERFSLILESASTNQTSMYLCASSFFSTNEKLFFGSGTQLSVL.

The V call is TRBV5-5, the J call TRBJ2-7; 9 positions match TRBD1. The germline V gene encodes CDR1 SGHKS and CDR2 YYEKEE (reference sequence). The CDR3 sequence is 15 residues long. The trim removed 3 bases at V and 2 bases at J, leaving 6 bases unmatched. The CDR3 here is CASSWLGQGPYEQYF. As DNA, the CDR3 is TGTGCCAGCAGCTGGCTGGGACAGGGTCCCTACGAGCAGTACTTC.

CDR3 nucleotides: TGTGCCAGCAGCGCCGGACAGGGTGAAAACATTCAGTACTTC. Protein sequence: CASSAGQGENIQYF. V is TRBV9 and J is TRBJ2-4; 8 bases fit TRBD1. The germline V gene encodes CDR1 SGDLS and CDR2 YYNGEE. The CDR3 has 14 amino acids. V shed 3 bases and J 5 bases; nucleotides not matched to a gene: 4.